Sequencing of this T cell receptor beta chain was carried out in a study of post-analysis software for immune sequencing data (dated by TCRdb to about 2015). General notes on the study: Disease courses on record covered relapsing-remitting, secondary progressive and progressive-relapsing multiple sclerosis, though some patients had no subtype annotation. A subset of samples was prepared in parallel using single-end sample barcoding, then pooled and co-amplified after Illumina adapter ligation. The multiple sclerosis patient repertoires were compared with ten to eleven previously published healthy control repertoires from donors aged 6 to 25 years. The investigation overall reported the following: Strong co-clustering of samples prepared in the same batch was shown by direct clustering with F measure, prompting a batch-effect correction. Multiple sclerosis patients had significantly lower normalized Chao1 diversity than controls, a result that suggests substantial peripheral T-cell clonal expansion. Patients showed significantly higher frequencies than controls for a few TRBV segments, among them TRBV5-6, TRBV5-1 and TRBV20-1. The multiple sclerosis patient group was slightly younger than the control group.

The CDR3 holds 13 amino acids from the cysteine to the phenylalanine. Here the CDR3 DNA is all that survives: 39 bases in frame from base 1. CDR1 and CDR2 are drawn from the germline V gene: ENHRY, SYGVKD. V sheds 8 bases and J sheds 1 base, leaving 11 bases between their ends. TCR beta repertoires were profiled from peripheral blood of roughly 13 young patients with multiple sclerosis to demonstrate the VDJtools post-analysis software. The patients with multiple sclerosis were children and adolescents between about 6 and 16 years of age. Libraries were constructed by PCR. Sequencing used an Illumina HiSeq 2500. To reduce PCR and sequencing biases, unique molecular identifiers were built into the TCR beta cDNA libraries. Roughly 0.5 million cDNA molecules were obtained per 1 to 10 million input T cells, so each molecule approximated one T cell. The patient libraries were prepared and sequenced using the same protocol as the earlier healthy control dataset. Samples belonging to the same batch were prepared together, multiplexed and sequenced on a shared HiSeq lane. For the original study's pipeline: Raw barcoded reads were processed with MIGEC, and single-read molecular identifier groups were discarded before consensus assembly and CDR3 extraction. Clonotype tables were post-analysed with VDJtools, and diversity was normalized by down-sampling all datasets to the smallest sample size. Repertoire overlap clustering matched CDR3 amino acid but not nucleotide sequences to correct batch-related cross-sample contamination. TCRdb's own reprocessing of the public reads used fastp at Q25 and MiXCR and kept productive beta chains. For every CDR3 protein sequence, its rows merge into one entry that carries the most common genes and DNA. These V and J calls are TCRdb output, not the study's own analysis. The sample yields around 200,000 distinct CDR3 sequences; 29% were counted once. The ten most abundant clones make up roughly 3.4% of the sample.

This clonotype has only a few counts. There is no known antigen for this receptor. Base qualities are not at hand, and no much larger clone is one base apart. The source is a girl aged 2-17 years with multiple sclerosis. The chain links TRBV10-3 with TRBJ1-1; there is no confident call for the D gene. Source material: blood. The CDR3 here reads CAIARTENTEAFF. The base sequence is TGTGCCATCGCCAGGACGGAGAACACTGAAGCTTTCTTT.